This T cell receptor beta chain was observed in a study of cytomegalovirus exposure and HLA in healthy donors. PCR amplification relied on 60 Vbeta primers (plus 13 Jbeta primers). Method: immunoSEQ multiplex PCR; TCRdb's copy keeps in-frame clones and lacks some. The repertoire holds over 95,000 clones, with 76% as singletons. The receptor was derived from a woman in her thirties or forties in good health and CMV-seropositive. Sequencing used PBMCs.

CDR3 sequence reads: CASSLTAGIYGYTF. CDR3 bases: TGTGCCAGCAGTTTAACTGCAGGAATCTATGGCTACACCTTC. The V call is TRBV27, the J call TRBJ1-2; D gene unclear. This CDR3 spans 14 amino acids. CDR1 is MNHEY, CDR2 SMNVEV, per germline (reference sequence). V lost 2 bases and J lost 4, with 11 bases in between.